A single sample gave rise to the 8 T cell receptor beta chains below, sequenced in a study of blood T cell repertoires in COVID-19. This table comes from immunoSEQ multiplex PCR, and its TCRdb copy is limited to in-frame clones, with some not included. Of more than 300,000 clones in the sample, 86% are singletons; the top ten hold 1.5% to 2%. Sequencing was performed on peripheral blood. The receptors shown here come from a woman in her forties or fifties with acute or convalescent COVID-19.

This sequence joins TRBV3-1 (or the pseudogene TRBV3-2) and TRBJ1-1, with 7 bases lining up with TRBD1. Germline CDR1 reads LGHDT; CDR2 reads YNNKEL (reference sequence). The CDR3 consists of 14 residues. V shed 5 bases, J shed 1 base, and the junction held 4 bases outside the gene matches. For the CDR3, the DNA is TGTGCCAGCAGCTTTGGACAGGCGAACACTGAAGCTTTCTTT. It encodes CASSFGQANTEAFF.

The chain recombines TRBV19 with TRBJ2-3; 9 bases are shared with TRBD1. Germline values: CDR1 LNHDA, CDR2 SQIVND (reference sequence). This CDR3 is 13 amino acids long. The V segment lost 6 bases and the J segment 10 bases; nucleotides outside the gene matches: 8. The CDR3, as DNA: TGTGCCAGTAGCCGACAGGGGGTGGGGTCGCAGTATTTT. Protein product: CASSRQGVGSQYF.

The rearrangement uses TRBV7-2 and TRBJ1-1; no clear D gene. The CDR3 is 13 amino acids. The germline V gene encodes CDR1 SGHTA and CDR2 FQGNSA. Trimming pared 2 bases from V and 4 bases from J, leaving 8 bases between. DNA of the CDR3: TGTGCCAGCAGCTTATGGGAGGCCACTGAAGCTTTCTTT. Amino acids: CASSLWEATEAFF. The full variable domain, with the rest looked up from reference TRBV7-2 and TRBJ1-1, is GAGVSQSPSNKVTEKGKDVELRCDPISGHTALYWYRQSLGQGLEFLIYFQGNSAPDKSGLPSDRFSAERTGGSVSTLTIQRTQQEDSAVYLCASSLWEATEAFFGQGTRLTVV.

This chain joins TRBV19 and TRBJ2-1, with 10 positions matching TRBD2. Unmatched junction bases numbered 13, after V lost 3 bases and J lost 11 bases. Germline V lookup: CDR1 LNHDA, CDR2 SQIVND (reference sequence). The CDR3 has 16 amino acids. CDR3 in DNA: TGTGCCAGTAGTATTCCGCCAGCGGGAGGGCCGATTAAGCAGTTCTTC. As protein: CASSIPPAGGPIKQFF.

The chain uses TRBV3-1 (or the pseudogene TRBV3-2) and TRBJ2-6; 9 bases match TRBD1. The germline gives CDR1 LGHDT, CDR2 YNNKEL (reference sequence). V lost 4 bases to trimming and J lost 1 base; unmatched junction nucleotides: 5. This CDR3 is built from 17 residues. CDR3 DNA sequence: TGTGCCAGCAGCCCACAGGGGGCGAGGTCTGGGGCCAACGTCCTGACTTTC. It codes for CASSPQGARSGANVLTF.

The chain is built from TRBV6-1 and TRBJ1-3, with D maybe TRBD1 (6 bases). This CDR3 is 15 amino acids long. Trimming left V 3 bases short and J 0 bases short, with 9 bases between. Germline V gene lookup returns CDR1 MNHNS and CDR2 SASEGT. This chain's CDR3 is CASSDRTVSGNTIYF. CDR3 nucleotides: TGTGCCAGCAGTGACAGGACAGTCTCTGGAAACACCATATATTTT.

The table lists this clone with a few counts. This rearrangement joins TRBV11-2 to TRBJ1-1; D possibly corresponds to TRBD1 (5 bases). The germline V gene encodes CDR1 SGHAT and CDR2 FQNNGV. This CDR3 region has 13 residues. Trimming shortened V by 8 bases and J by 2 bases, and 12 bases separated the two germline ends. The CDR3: CASSGDRNTEAFF. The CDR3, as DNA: TGTGCCAGCTCAGGAGACAGAAACACTGAAGCTTTCTTT.

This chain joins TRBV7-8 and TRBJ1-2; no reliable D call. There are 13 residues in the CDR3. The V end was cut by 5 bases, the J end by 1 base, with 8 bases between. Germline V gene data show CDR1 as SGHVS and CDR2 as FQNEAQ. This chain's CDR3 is CASSARLNYGYTF. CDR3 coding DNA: TGTGCCAGCAGCGCCAGACTTAACTATGGCTACACCTTC.